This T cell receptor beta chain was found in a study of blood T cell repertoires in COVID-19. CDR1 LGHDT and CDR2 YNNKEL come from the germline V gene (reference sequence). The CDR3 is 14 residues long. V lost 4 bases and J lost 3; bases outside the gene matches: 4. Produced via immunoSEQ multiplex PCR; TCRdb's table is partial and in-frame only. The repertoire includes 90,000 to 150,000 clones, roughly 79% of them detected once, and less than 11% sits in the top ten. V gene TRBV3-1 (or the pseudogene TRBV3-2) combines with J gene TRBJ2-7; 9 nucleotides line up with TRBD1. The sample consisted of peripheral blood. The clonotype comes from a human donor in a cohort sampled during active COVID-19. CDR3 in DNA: TGTGCCAGCAGCCCCGGGACAGGGTTCTACGAGCAGTACTTC. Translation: CASSPGTGFYEQYF.